This T cell receptor beta chain emerged from a study of cytomegalovirus exposure and HLA in healthy donors. Libraries were prepared by immunoSEQ multiplex PCR; TCRdb keeps only in-frame clonotypes and omits some of them. The sample lists some 110,000 clones; about 87% were seen once. This clone came up once. Its antigen remains unknown. General observations from the study: The tendency of first-cohort TCR clusters to co-occur in the 120 or so validation repertoires was identified by a subsequent analysis. In vitro checks showed that a few CMV-associated chains really do target CMV antigens.

The sequencing sample was made of PBMCs. The origin of this receptor is a man aged 18 to 30 in good health and CMV-seronegative.

CDR3 in amino acids: CASSAKDREWEKLFF. As DNA, the CDR3 is TGTGCCAGCAGCGCCAAAGACAGGGAGTGGGAAAAACTGTTTTTT. The V call is TRBV9, the J call TRBJ1-4; 7 nucleotides line up with TRBD1. The CDR3 spans 15 residues. The germline gives CDR1 SGDLS, CDR2 YYNGEE. Unmatched junction bases numbered 10, after V lost 3 bases and J lost 8 bases.